This is a list of T cell receptor beta chains from one sample in a study of T cell repertoires in cytomegalovirus infection. TCRdb called the reads again in MiXCR, with one record for every CDR3 protein. The table lists 200,000 to 300,000 distinct CDR3 sequences, roughly an eighth of them singletons. The sample was PBMCs. These receptor sequences come from a human donor in good health (CMV status not recorded). Some clones in this sample may be carry-over from other donors' samples. CDR3s include the opening cysteine and the closing phenylalanine or tryptophan. The order of the fields is V gene, clone size, D gene, J gene, CDR3 protein, CDR3 DNA. The D gene is left open where the match is weak. Not every row has a clone size; where given, it reads once, few, many or a size class.

TRBV4-1	many	.	TRBJ1-2	CASSHSGTQNPTF	TGCGCCAGCAGCCACTCAGGGACCCAGAATCCCACCTTC
TRBV7-9	.	TRBD2	TRBJ2-1	CASRYLAGNEQFF	TGTGCCAGCAGGTACCTAGCGGGCAATGAGCAGTTCTTC
TRBV5-1	.	.	TRBJ2-1	CASSLRDPHNEQFF	TGCGCCAGCAGCCTACGGGACCCCCACAATGAGCAGTTCTTC
TRBV7-2	many	TRBD2	TRBJ2-1	CASSLRTSGGVVSSYNEQFF	TGTGCCAGCAGCTTGCGGACTAGCGGGGGGGTGGTGAGCTCCTACAATGAGCAGTTCTTC
TRBV7-6	many	.	TRBJ2-7	CASSPRSSGYEQYF	TGTGCCAGCAGCCCCCGGAGCAGCGGATACGAGCAGTACTTC
TRBV29-1	few	TRBD2	TRBJ2-1	CSASLAGAYNEQFF	TGCAGCGCTAGCCTAGCGGGGGCCTACAATGAGCAGTTCTTC
TRBV15	.	.	TRBJ2-5	CATARSPGQTQYF	TGTGCCACCGCGAGGTCCCCCGGGCAGACCCAGTACTTC
TRBV3-1	.	.	TRBJ2-7	CASSLGTADEQYF	TGTGCCAGCAGCCTCGGGACCGCGGACGAGCAGTACTTC
TRBV24-1	many	.	TRBJ2-7	CATSERVGEQYF	TGTGCCACCAGTGAGCGCGTAGGCGAGCAGTACTTC
TRBV7-2	many	.	TRBJ2-1	CASSPEAGSGGSEQFF	TGTGCCAGCAGCCCTGAAGCAGGGTCGGGCGGTAGCGAGCAGTTCTTC
TRBV7-9	few	.	TRBJ2-7	CAVSGSSYEQYF	TGTGCCGTCTCGGGGTCCTCCTACGAGCAGTACTTC
TRBV6-6	many	TRBD2	TRBJ2-5	CASSYGGGETQYF	TGTGCCAGCAGTTACGGGGGGGGTGAGACCCAGTACTTC
TRBV11-3	many	.	TRBJ2-1	CASSDNREAQFF	TGTGCCAGCAGCGACAACAGGGAAGCGCAGTTCTTC
TRBV7-3	few	.	TRBJ2-2	CASSQKSAGELFF	TGTGCCAGCAGTCAAAAGAGCGCCGGGGAGCTGTTTTTT
TRBV20-1	many	.	TRBJ1-1	CSARDMGAHTEAFF	TGCAGTGCTAGAGATATGGGGGCGCACACTGAAGCTTTCTTT
TRBV9	few	.	TRBJ2-7	CASSVDEGNYEQYF	TGTGCCAGCAGCGTAGACGAAGGAAACTACGAGCAGTACTTC
TRBV10-1	few	.	TRBJ2-1	CASSETGGRYNEQFF	TGCGCCAGCAGTGAGACGGGGGGCCGTTACAATGAGCAGTTCTTC
TRBV7-3	many	TRBD1	TRBJ1-1	CASSSNPGTGGTEAFF	TGTGCCAGCAGCTCAAACCCCGGGACAGGAGGAACTGAAGCTTTCTTT
TRBV4-1	.	.	TRBJ1-4	CASSQTAPNEKLFF	TGCGCCAGCAGCCAGACAGCGCCTAATGAAAAACTGTTTTTT
TRBV25-1	.	.	TRBJ1-1	CASNGETQAMAEAFF	TGTGCCAGCAATGGGGAGACTCAGGCTATGGCTGAAGCTTTCTTT
TRBV7-9	many	TRBD2	TRBJ2-7	CASSVGGDYEQYF	TGTGCCAGCAGCGTTGGGGGGGACTACGAGCAGTACTTC
TRBV7-2	many	TRBD2	TRBJ2-3	CASSQQRGYTDTQYF	TGTGCCAGCAGCCAACAGCGGGGCTACACAGATACGCAGTATTTT
TRBV7-9	many	.	TRBJ1-1	CASSLDKAGTTSTEAFF	TGTGCCAGCAGCTTAGATAAAGCCGGGACAACTTCCACTGAAGCTTTCTTT
TRBV7-4	.	.	TRBJ1-3	CASSRNADTIYF	TGTGCCAGCAGCCGAAATGCGGACACCATATATTTT
TRBV7-2	many	TRBD1	TRBJ1-1	CASSLKWTGGGTEAFF	TGTGCCAGCAGCTTAAAATGGACAGGGGGCGGAACTGAAGCTTTCTTT
TRBV5-1	many	.	TRBJ2-3	CASSLSSPRTDTQYF	TGCGCCAGCAGCTTGTCTAGCCCCCGCACAGATACGCAGTATTTT
TRBV12-3/TRBV12-4	few	.	TRBJ1-5	CASTRAGEGQPQHF	TGTGCCAGCACCCGGGCAGGGGAAGGGCAGCCCCAGCATTTT
TRBV28	few	.	TRBJ2-3	CASSLSFFDLSTDTQYF	TGTGCCAGCAGTTTATCATTCTTCGATCTTAGCACAGATACGCAGTATTTT
TRBV19	many	.	TRBJ1-5	CASSILGANQPQHF	TGTGCCAGTAGTATATTGGGGGCGAACCAGCCCCAGCATTTT
TRBV29-1	.	TRBD2	TRBJ2-1	CSVDFWREGLLHEQFF	TGCAGCGTTGATTTCTGGCGGGAGGGCCTGTTGCATGAGCAGTTCTTC
TRBV6-2/TRBV6-3	few	.	TRBJ1-1	CASSYPEETLMNTEAFF	TGTGCCAGCAGTTACCCCGAGGAGACCCTCATGAACACTGAAGCTTTCTTT
TRBV7-8	many	.	TRBJ2-1	CASSLALWADYNEQFF	TGTGCCAGCAGCTTAGCATTATGGGCAGACTACAATGAGCAGTTCTTC
TRBV20-1	.	TRBD1	TRBJ1-2	CSATSGTAYGYTF	TGCAGTGCTACGTCCGGGACAGCATATGGCTACACCTTC
TRBV6-2/TRBV6-3	.	.	TRBJ2-7	CASSTGRSYEQYF	TGTGCCAGCAGTACAGGAAGGTCCTACGAGCAGTACTTC
TRBV28	few	.	TRBJ1-3	CASSLILGALSGNTIYF	TGTGCCAGCAGTTTAATACTGGGGGCCCTCTCTGGAAACACCATATATTTT
TRBV12-3/TRBV12-4	many	.	TRBJ2-3	CASSLRQRGTDTQYF	TGTGCCAGCAGTTTGCGACAGAGAGGCACAGATACGCAGTATTTT
TRBV7-2	many	.	TRBJ2-3	CASSSPPSTDTQYF	TGTGCCAGCAGCTCCCCCCCCTCCACAGATACGCAGTATTTT
TRBV28	many	TRBD2	TRBJ2-3	CASSLVGSGRSDTQYF	TGTGCCAGCAGTTTAGTGGGTAGCGGGAGGTCGGATACGCAGTATTTT
TRBV7-6	.	TRBD1	TRBJ2-3	CASSLWTGRTDTQYF	TGTGCCAGCAGCTTGTGGACAGGGAGGACAGATACGCAGTATTTT
TRBV18	.	TRBD2	TRBJ2-5	CASSPTSGAQETQYF	TGTGCCAGCTCACCGACTAGCGGGGCCCAAGAGACCCAGTACTTC
TRBV7-6	many	TRBD1	TRBJ1-2	CASSQRTDRGSGYTF	TGTGCCAGCAGCCAACGAACGGACAGGGGAAGCGGCTACACCTTC
TRBV7-2	many	.	TRBJ2-5	CASTYGGEETQYF	TGTGCCAGCACCTACGGCGGAGAAGAGACCCAGTACTTC
TRBV4-1	few	.	TRBJ1-5	CASSQDSSINQPQHF	TGCGCCAGCAGCCAAGATTCCAGTATCAATCAGCCCCAGCATTTT